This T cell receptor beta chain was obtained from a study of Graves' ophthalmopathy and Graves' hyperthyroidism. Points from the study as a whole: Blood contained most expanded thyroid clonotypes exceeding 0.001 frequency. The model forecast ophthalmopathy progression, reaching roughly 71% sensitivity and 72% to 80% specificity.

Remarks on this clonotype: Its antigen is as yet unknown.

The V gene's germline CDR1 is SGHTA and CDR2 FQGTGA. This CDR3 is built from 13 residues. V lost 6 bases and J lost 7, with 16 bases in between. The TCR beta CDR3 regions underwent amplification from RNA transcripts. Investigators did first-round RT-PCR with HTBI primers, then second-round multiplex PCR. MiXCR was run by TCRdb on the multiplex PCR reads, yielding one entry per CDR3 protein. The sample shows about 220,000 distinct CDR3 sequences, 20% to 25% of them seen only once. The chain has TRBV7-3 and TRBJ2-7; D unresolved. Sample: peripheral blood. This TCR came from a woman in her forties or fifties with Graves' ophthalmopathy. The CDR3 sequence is CASSSGPDGEQYF. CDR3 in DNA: TGTGCCAGCAGTTCCGGACCCGACGGGGAGCAGTACTTC.